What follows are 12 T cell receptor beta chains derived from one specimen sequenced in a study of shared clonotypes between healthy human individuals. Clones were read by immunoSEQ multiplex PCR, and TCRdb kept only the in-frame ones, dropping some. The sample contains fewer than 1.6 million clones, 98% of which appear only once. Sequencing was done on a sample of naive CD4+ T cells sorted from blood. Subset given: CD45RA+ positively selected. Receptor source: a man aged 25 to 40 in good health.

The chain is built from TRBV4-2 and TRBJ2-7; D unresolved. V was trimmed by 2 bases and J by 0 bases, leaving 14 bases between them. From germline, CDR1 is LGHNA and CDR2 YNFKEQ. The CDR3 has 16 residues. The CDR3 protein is CASSQIDANPSYEQYF. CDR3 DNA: TGTGCCAGCAGCCAAATAGACGCGAACCCCTCCTACGAGCAGTACTTC.

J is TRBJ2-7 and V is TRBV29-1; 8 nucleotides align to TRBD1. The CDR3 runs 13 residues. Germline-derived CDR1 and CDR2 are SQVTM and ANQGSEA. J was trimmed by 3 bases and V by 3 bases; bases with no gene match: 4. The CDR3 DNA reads TGCAGCGTTGAGGACAGGGAAAGCTACGAGCAGTACTTC. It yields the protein CSVEDRESYEQYF.

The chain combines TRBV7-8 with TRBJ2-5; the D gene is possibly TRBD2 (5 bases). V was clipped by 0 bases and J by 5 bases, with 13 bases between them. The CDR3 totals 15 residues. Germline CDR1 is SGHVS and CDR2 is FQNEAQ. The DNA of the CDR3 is TGTGCCAGCAGCTTAGCGCTAGCAAAGTGGGAGACCCAGTACTTC. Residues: CASSLALAKWETQYF.

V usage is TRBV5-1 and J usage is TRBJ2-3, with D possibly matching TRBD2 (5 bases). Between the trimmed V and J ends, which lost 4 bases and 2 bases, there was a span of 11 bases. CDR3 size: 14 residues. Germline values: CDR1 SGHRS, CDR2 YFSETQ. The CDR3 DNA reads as TGCGCCAGCAGCGCGGGTGACATCACAGATACGCAGTATTTT. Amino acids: CASSAGDITDTQYF.

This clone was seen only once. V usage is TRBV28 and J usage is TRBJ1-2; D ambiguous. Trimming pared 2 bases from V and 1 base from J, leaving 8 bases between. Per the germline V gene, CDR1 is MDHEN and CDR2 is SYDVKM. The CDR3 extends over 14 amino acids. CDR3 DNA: TGTGCCAGCAGTTTACCTTTTGTTAACTATGGCTACACCTTC. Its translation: CASSLPFVNYGYTF.

The CDR3 sequence: CASSQGYLRRPSYEQYF. The CDR3 DNA sequence: TGTGCCAGCAGCCAAGGGTATTTGCGGAGGCCCTCCTACGAGCAGTACTTC. V is TRBV14 and J is TRBJ2-7; tentative D call: TRBD2 (5 bases). V was trimmed by 1 base and J by 0 bases, leaving 16 bases between them. The CDR3 is 17 residues long. CDR1 is SGHDN, CDR2 FVKESK, per germline.

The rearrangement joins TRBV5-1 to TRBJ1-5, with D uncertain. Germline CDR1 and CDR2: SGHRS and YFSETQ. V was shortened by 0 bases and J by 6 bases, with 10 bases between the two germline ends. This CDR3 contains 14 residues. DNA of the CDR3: TGCGCCAGCAGCTTGGGGGCTGGTAGTCAGCCCCAGCATTTT. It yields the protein CASSLGAGSQPQHF.

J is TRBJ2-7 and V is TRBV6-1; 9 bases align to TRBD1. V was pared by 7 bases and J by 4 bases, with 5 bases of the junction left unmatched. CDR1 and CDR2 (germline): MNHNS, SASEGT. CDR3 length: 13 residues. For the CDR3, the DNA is TGTGCCAGCACCTACAGGGGGCCTTACGAGCAGTACTTC. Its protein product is CASTYRGPYEQYF.

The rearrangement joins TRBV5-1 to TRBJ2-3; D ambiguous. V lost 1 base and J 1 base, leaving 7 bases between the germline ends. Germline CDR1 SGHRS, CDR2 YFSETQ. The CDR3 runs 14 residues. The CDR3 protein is CASSLSDRTDTQYF. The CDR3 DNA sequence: TGCGCCAGCAGCTTGTCGGACCGCACAGATACGCAGTATTTT.

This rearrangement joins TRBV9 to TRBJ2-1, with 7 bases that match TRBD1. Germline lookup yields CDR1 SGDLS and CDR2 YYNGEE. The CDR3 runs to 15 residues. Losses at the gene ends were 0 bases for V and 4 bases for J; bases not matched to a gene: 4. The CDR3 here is CASSVAGQAYNEQFF. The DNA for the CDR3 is TGTGCCAGCAGCGTAGCAGGACAGGCATACAATGAGCAGTTCTTC.

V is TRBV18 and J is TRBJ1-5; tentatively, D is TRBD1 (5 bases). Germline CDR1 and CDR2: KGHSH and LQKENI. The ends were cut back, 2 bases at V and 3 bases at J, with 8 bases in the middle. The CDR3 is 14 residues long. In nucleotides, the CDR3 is TGTGCCAGCTCACCAAGCAGGGTCAATCAGCCCCAGCATTTT. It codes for CASSPSRVNQPQHF.

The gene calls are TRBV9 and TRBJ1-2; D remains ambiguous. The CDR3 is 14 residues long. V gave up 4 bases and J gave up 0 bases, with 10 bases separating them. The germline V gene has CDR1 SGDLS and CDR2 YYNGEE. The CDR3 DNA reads TGTGCCAGCAGCCCCCGGACTGCTAACTATGGCTACACCTTC. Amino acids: CASSPRTANYGYTF.